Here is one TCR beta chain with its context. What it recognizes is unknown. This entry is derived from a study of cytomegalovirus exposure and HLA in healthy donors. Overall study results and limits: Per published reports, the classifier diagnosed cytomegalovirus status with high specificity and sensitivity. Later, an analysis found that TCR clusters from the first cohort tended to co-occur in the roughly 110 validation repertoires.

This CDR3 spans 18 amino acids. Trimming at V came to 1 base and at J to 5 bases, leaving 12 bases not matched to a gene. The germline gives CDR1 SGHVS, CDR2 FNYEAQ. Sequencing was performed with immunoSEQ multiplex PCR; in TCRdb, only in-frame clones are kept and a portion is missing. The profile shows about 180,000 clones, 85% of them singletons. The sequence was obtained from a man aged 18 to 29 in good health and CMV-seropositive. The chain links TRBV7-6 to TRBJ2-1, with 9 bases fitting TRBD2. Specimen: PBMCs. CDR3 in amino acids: CASSLDFRLAETNNEQFF. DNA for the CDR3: TGTGCCAGCAGCTTAGATTTCAGACTAGCGGAGACCAACAATGAGCAGTTCTTC.